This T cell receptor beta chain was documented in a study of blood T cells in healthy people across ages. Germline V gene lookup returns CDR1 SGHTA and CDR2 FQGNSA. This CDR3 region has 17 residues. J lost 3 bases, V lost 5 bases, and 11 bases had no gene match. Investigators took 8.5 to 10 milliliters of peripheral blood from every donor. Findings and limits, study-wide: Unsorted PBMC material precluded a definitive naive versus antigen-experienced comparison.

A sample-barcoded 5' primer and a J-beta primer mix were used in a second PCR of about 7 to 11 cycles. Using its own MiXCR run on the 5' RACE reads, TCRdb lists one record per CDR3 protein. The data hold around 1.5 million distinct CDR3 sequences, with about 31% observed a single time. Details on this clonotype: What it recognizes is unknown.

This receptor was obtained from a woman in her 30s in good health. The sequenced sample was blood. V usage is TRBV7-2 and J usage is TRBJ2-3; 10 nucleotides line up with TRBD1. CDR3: CASSPRWTGGRTDTQYF. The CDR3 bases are TGTGCCAGCAGCCCGAGATGGACAGGGGGGAGGACAGATACGCAGTATTTT.